This T cell receptor (beta chain) was observed in a study of tumor and adjacent non-tumor tissue in lung cancer (dated by TCRdb to 2016 to 2019). Notes on the research overall: Patients with adenocarcinoma (about twelve), squamous cell carcinoma (2) and small cell lung cancer (1) were included in the cohort. The roughly 15 enrolled patients, of whom 10 were men and 5 were women, were aged about 31 to 80 years and were diagnosed with TNM stage I to III disease. A total of around 130,000,000 productive TCRbeta reads were generated by sequencing, corresponding to an average of around 4 million reads per sample. Using bulk TCRbeta repertoires from approximately 15 lung cancer patients, the study set lung tumor tissue side by side with matched distant non-tumor lung tissue. TCRbeta CDR3 sequencing was performed on under 35 paired specimens, with one tumor sample and one normal lung sample collected per patient. What the study reported, not specific to this receptor: A significantly larger cumulative share of the repertoire was made up by the top 100 clones in normal lung than in tumor tissue. The cohort had only around 15 patients, and the authors noted that larger samples and more detailed clinical data are needed. Peripheral blood was not sequenced, so blood TCRbeta repertoires in these lung cancer patients were not examined. Neither the sequencing platform nor unique molecular identifiers are named or mentioned anywhere in the methods. TCR diversity was significantly higher in younger patients, and greater tumor TCR diversity was associated with shorter overall survival and shorter disease-free survival. Tumor tissue showed significantly higher TCR diversity (inverse Simpson) than normal lung tissue, at about 400 vs 150 (P = 0.0075, Mann-Whitney U test).

Bulk unsorted tissue served as the source for RNA extraction, and RNA quality was assessed using a NanoDrop ND-1000 and an Agilent 2100. Normal lung samples were distant non-tumor tissue taken more than 3 cm from the tumor edge. Newly diagnosed lung cancer patients without prior chemotherapy who had been admitted for thoracic surgery in China between August and November 2014 were enrolled as donors. Patients with previous radiotherapy or chemotherapy, or with another concurrent cancer, were excluded from the study. Surgical tissue pieces of 1-2 cm3 were preserved in RNAlater solution and were kept at -80 degrees C until use. The CDR3 runs 17 residues from the cysteine to the phenylalanine. The sequence is cut down to CDR3 DNA, 51 bases in frame from base 1. Libraries were made using multiplex PCR. Sequencer: Illumina HiSeq 2500. TCRbeta libraries were constructed through three rounds of nested PCR with primers (Table S4) according to protocols modified from ARM-PCR. Before sequencing, PCR products in the 200-500 bp range were cut out of the gel and cleaned up using the QIAquick gel extraction kit. The authors' pipeline ran thus. Reads were cleaned with Trimmomatic, merged with FLASH into complete CDR3 sequences, and assigned to V(D)J germline segments with MiTCR. Clonal diversity was calculated as the inverse Simpson's index using VDJtools. Productive reads were defined as in-frame sequences without a premature stop codon. Using fastp at Q25 and MiXCR, TCRdb reprocessed the public reads and kept productive beta chains. Each entry merges the rows of one CDR3 protein and shows their most common DNA and genes. TCRdb assigned the V and J calls; the authors' analysis was not used. The sample has 90,000 to 100,000 distinct CDR3 sequences on record, around three quarters of them singletons. Less than 40% of the sample belongs to the ten largest clones.

A single count supports this clonotype. No antigen is known for it. One end of the junction fails to match germline, which may point to a read error. The sample consisted of distant non-tumor lung tissue. This TCR came from a man in his fifties or sixties with small cell lung cancer. Here the chain combines TRBV12-3 or TRBV12-4 and TRBJ1-1, and possibly TRBD1, on 6 matching bases. In nucleotides, the sequence is TGTGCCAGCAGATCCACCATCCTGACAAGGAGGGACACTGTAGCTTTCTTT. Its coded protein is CASRSTILTRRDTVAFF.